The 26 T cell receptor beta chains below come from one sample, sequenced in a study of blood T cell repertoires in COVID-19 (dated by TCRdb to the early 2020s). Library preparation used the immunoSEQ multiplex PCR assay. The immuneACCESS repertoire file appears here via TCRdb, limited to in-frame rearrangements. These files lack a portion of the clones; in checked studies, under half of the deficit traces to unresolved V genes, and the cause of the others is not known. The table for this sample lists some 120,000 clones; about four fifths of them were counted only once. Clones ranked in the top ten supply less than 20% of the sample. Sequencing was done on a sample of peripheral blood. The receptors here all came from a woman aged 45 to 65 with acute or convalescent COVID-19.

Here the CDR3 reads CASSQGAGGGQPQHF. The DNA of the CDR3 is TGTGCCAGCAGCCAAGGGGCAGGGGGTGGTCAGCCCCAGCATTTT. The gene calls are TRBV3-1 (or the pseudogene TRBV3-2) and TRBJ1-5, with TRBD1 matching 7 bases. The V segment lost 1 base and the J segment 6 bases; nucleotides outside the gene matches: 6. The CDR3 spans 15 residues. CDR1 and CDR2 from the germline V gene are LGHDT and YNNKEL (reference sequence).

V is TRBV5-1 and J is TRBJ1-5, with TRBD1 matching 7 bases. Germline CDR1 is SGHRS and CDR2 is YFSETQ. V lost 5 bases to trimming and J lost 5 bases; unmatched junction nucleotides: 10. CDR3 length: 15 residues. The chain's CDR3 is CASSLRTGDDQPQHF. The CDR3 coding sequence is TGCGCCAGCAGTCTACGAACAGGGGACGATCAGCCCCAGCATTTT.

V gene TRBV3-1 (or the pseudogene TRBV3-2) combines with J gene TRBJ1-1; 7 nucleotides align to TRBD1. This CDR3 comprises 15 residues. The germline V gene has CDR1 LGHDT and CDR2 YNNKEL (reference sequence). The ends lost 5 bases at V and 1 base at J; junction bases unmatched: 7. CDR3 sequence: CASSSLGGANTEAFF. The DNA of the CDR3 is TGTGCCAGCAGCTCTTTAGGGGGCGCGAACACTGAAGCTTTCTTT.

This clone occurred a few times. The CDR3 sequence: CAWRSTGRGTEAFF. DNA for the CDR3: TGTGCCTGGAGATCGACAGGAAGGGGAACTGAAGCTTTCTTT. This sequence joins TRBV30 and TRBJ1-1; the D gene is possibly TRBD1 (6 bases). With 3 bases removed from V and 5 bases from J, the gap between germline ends came to 16 bases. This CDR3 comprises 14 residues. The germline CDR1 and CDR2 sequences are GTSNPN and SVGIG (reference sequence).

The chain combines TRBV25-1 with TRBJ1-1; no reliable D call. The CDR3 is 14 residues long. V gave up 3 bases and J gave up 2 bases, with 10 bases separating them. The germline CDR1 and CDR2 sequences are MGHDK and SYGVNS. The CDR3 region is CASSDTGINTEAFF. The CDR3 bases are TGTGCCAGCAGTGATACGGGGATTAACACTGAAGCTTTCTTT.

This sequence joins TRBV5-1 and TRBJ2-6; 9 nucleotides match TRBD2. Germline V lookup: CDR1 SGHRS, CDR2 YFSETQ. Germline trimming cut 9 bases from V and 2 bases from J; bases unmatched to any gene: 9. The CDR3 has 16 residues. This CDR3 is CATSIGGGAGANVLTF. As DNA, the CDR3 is TGCGCCACCTCAATCGGCGGGGGGGCTGGGGCCAACGTCCTGACTTTC.

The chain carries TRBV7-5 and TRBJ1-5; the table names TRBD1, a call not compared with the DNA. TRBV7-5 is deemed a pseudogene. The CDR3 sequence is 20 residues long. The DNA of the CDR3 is TGTGCCAGAAGCTTTCTTCGGGGAGGACAGGGGTTAGGGCCACTTCGACCCCAGCATTTT. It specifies CARSFLRGGQGLGPLRPQHF.

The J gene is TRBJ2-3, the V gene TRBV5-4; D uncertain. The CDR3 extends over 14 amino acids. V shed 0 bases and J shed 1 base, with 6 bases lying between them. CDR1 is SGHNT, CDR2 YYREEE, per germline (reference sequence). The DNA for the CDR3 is TGTGCCAGCAGCTTGGATATTGGCACAGATACGCAGTATTTT. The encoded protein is CASSLDIGTDTQYF.

CDR3 protein: CASSESHYTDTQYF. The CDR3 nucleotides read TGTGCCAGCAGTGAAAGCCATTACACAGATACGCAGTATTTT. V and J are TRBV25-1 and TRBJ2-3; D unclear. CDR3 length equals 14 residues. CDR1 is MGHDK, CDR2 SYGVNS, per germline. Between the trimmed V and J ends, which lost 2 bases and 2 bases, there was a span of 8 bases.

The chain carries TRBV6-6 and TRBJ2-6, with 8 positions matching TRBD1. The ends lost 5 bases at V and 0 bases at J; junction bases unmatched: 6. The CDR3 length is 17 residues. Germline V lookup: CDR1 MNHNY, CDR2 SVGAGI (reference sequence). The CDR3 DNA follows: TGTGCCAGCAGTCGAAAACAGGGGGTCTCTGGGGCCAACGTCCTGACTTTC. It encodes CASSRKQGVSGANVLTF.

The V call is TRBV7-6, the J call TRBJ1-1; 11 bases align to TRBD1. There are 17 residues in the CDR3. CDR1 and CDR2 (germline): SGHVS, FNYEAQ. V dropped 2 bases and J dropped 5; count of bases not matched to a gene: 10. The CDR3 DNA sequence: TGTGCCAGCAGCTTATATTCAGGGACAGGGGGTGGAACTGAAGCTTTCTTT. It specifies CASSLYSGTGGGTEAFF.

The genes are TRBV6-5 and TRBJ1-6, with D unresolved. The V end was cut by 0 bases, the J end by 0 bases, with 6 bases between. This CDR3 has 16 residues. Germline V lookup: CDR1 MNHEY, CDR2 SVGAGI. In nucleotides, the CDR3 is TGTGCCAGCAGTTACTCGATGAGCTCCTATAATTCACCCCTCCACTTT. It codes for CASSYSMSSYNSPLHF.

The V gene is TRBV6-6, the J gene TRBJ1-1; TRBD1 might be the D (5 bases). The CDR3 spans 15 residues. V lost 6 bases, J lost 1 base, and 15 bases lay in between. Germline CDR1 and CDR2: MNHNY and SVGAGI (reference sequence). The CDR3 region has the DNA TGTGCCAGCAGGGACCCTCGGGGGAGGAACACTGAAGCTTTCTTT. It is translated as CASRDPRGRNTEAFF.

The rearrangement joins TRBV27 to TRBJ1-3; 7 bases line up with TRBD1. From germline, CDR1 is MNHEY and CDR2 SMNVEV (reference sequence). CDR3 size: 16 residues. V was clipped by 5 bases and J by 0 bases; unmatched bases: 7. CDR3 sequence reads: CASSKKGQLSGNTIYF. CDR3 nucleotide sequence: TGTGCCAGCAGTAAGAAGGGACAGCTCTCTGGAAACACCATATATTTT.

The CDR3 sequence: CASRWGTGGYNEQFF. The CDR3 DNA reads TGCGCCAGCAGGTGGGGGACAGGCGGATACAATGAGCAGTTCTTC. The rearrangement joins TRBV5-1 to TRBJ2-1, with TRBD1 matching over 8 bases. The trim removed 5 bases at V and 4 bases at J, leaving 8 bases unmatched. The CDR3 totals 15 residues. The V gene's germline CDR1 is SGHRS and CDR2 YFSETQ.

The CDR3 loop is CASSLVTGGGEKLFF. CDR3 sequence (DNA): TGTGCCAGCAGCTTGGTTACGGGAGGGGGTGAAAAACTGTTTTTT. The V gene is TRBV5-5, the J gene TRBJ1-4; D might be TRBD1 (6 bases). V lost 0 bases, J lost 7 bases, and 13 bases lay in between. The CDR3 is 15 residues long. Germline V CDR1 and CDR2: SGHKS, YYEKEE (reference sequence).

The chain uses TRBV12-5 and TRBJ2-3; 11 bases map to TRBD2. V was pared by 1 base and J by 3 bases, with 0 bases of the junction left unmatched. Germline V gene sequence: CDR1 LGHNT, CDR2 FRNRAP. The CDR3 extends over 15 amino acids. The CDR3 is CASGLASGGTDTQYF. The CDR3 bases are TGTGCTAGTGGTTTGGCTAGCGGGGGGACAGATACGCAGTATTTT.

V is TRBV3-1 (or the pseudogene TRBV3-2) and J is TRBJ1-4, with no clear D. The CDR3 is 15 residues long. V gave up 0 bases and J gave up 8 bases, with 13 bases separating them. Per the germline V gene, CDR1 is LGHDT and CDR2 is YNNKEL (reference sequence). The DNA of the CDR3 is TGTGCCAGCAGCCAAGACCGGGCCGCGGGGGAAAAACTGTTTTTT. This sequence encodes CASSQDRAAGEKLFF.

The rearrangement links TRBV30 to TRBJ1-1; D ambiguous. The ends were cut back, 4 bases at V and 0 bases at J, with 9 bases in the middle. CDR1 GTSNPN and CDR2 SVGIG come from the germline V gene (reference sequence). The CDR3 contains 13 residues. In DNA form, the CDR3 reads TGTGCCTGGAACCGCGGGGTGAACACTGAAGCTTTCTTT. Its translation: CAWNRGVNTEAFF. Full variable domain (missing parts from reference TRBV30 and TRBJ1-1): SQTIHQWPATLVQPVGSPLSLECTVEGTSNPNLYWYRQAAGRGLQLLFYSVGIGQISSEVPQNLSASRPQDRQFILSSKKLLLSDSGFYLCAWNRGVNTEAFFGQGTRLTVV.

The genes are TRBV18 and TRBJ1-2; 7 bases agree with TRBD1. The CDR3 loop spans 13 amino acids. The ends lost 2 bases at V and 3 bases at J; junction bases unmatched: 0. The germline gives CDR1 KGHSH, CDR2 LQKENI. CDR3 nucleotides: TGTGCCAGCTCACCAGGGACAGACTATGGCTACACCTTC. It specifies CASSPGTDYGYTF.

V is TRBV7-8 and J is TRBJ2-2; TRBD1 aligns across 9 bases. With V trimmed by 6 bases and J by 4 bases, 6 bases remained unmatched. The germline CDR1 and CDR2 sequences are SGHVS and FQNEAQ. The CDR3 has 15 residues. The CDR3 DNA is TGTGCCAGCAGTCGCCGGGACAGGGTCACCGGGGAGCTGTTTTTT. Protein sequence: CASSRRDRVTGELFF.

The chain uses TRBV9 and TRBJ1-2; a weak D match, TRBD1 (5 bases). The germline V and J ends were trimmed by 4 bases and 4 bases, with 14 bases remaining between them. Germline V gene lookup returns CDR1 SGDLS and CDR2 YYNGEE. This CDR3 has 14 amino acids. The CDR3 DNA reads TGTGCCAGCAGCCCCACGGACAAGAGCTATGGCTACACCTTC. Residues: CASSPTDKSYGYTF.

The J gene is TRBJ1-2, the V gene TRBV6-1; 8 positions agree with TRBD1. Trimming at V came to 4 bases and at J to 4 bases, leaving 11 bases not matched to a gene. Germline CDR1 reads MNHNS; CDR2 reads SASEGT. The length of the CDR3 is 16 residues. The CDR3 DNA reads TGTGCCAGCAGTGGTAACAGGGGGGGGTTAGTCTATGGCTACACCTTC. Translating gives CASSGNRGGLVYGYTF.

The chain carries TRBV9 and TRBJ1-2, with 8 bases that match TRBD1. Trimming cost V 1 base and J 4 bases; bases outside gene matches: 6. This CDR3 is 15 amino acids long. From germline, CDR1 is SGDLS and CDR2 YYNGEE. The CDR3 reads CASSVSQGAVYGYTF. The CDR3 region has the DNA TGTGCCAGCAGCGTATCGCAGGGGGCTGTCTATGGCTACACCTTC.

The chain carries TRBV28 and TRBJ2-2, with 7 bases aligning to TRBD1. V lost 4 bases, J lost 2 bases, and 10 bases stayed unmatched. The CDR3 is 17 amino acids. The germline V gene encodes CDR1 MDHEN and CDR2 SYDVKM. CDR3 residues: CASSSRPDRDNTGELFF. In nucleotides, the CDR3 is TGTGCCAGCAGTTCCAGACCTGACAGGGACAACACCGGGGAGCTGTTTTTT.

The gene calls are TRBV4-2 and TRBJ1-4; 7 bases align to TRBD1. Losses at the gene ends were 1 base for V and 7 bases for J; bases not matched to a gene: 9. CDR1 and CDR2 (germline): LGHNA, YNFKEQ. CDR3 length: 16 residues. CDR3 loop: CASSQVGQPTSEKLFF. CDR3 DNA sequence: TGTGCCAGCAGCCAAGTGGGACAGCCAACAAGTGAAAAACTGTTTTTT.